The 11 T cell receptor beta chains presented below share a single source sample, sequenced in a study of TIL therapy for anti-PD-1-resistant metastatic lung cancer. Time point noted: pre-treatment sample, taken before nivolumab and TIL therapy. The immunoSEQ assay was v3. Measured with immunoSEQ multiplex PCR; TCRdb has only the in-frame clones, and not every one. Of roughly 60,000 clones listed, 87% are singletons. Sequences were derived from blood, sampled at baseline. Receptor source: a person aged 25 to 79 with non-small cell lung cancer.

In DNA form, the CDR3 reads TGCGCCAGCAGCTTCGGGGTTTCCCCCGGCTCCTACGAGCAGTACTTC. Protein product: CASSFGVSPGSYEQYF. The chain couples TRBV5-1 to TRBJ2-7; TRBD2 is a possible D gene (5 bases). V lost 2 bases to trimming and J lost 0 bases, with 15 bases between them. The V gene's germline CDR1 is SGHRS and CDR2 YFSETQ. The CDR3 loop spans 16 amino acids.

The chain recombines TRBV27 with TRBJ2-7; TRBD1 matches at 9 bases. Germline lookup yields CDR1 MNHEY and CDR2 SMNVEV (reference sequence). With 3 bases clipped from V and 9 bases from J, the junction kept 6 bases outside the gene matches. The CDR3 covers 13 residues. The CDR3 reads CASSFGTGQGQYF. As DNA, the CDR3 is TGTGCCAGCAGTTTTGGGACAGGGCAGGGGCAGTACTTC.

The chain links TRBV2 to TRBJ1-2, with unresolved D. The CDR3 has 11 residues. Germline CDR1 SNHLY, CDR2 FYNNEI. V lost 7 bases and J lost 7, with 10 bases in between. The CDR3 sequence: CASNRGAGYTF. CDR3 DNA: TGTGCCAGCAATAGAGGCGCTGGCTACACCTTC.

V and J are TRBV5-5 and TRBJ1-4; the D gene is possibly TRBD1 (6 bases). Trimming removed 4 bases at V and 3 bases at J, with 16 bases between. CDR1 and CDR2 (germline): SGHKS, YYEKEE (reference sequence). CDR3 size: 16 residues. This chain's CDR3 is CASSPITRGSNEKLFF. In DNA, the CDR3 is TGTGCCAGCAGCCCAATTACCAGGGGTTCTAATGAAAAACTGTTTTTT.

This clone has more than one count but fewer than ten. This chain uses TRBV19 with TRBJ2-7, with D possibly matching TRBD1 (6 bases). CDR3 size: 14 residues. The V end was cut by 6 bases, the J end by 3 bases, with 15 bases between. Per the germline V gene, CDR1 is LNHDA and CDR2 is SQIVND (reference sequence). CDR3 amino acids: CASSAAGDLYEQYF. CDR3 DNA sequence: TGTGCCAGTAGCGCTGCAGGGGACCTCTACGAGCAGTACTTC.

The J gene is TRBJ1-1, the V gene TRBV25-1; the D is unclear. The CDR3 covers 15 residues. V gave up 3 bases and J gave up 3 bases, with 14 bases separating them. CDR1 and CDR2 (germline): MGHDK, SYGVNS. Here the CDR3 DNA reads TGTGCCAGCAGTGACGTCATCCCTACGGACACTGAAGCTTTCTTT. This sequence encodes CASSDVIPTDTEAFF.

The CDR3 bases are TGTGCCAGCAGCAAACCGAGGAGGCCTGACAATCAGCCCCAGCATTTT. Its translation: CASSKPRRPDNQPQHF. This chain connects TRBV21-1 to TRBJ1-5. TRBV21-1 is assigned pseudogene status. CDR3 length: 16 residues.

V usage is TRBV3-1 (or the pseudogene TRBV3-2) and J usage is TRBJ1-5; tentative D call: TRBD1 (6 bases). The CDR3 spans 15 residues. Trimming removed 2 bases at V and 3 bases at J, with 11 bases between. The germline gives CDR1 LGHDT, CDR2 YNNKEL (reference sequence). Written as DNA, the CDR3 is TGTGCCAGCAGCCAAAATGGACAGATCAATCAGCCCCAGCATTTT. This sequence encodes CASSQNGQINQPQHF.

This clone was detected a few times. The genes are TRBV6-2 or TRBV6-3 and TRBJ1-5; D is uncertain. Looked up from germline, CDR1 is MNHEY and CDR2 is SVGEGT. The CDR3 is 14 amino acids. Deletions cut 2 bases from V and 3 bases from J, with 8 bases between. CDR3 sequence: CASSYEANNQPQHF. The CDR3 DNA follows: TGTGCCAGCAGTTACGAGGCAAACAATCAGCCCCAGCATTTT.

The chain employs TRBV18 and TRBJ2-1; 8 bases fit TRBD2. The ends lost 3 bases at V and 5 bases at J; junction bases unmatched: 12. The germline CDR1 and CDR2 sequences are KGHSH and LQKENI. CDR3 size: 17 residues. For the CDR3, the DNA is TGTGCCAGCTCACCCCCACAGGGAGCGGGGGCTAACAATGAGCAGTTCTTC. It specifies CASSPPQGAGANNEQFF.

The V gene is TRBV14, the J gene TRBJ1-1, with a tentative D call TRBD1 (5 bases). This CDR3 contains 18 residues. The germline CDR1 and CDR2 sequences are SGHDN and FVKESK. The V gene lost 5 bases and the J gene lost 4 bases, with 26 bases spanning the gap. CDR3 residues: CASSVGLGAGSRVTEAFF. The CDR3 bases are TGTGCCAGCAGCGTCGGCTTAGGGGCAGGGAGCAGGGTCACTGAAGCTTTCTTT.